The T cell receptor (beta chain) under discussion was sequenced for a study of T cell repertoires in cytomegalovirus infection (dated by TCRdb to about 2019). Notes on the research overall: Donor HLA type was relevant to the analysis, because carriage of CMV infection together with the matching HLA type was indicated by public TCR beta signatures.

Taken from cysteine to phenylalanine, the CDR3 has 14 residues. The entry retains the CDR3 DNA only, 42 bases that are in frame from base 1. The CDR1 and CDR2 encoded by the germline V gene are SGHVS and FNYEAQ. From V the trimming removes 4 bases and from J it removes 2 bases, while the gene matches leave 3 bases of the junction unaccounted for. This clonotype was seen at least ten times. No antigen is known for it. Base qualities were left out, and no much larger clone turns up one base away. On the study overall, not on this receptor specifically: Cumulative frequency of public TCR beta family members discriminated carriers of CMV infection plus the relevant HLA type in this cohort and an independent approximately 350-donor cohort. The ex vivo response was dominated by HLA-C-restricted CMV-specific TCR beta clonotypes, which also provided the single most frequent clonotype in two of eight donors.

The instrument given in TCRdb is Illumina HiSeq 1500. TCRdb redid the processing of the public reads, applying fastp at Q25 and MiXCR, and retained in-frame beta chains. Entries that share a CDR3 protein sequence are merged under the most common genes and DNA. For this sample there are approximately 200,000 distinct CDR3 sequences; approximately 30% appear just once. In total, the top ten clones hold approximately 30% of the sample. The TCR was taken from a human donor in good health (CMV status not recorded). Some clones in this sample may be carry-over from other donors' samples. The receptor chain draws on TRBV7-6 and TRBJ2-7, with 9 bases in between that match TRBD1. Sequencing was performed on PBMCs. The CDR3 loop reads CASSSGTGPYEQYF. Here is the DNA: TGTGCCAGCAGCTCCGGGACAGGGCCCTACGAGCAGTACTTC.